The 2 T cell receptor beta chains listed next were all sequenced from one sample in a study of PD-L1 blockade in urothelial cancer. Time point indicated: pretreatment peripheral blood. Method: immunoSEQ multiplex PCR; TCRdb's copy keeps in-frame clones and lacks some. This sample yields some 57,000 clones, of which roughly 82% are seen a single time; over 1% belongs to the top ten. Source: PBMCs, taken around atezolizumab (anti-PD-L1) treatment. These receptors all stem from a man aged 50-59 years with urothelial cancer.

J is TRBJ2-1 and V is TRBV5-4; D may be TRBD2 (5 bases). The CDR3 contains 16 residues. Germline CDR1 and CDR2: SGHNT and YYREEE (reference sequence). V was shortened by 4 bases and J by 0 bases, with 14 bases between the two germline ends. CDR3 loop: CASSAGSPSSYNEQFF. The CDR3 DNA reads TGTGCCAGCAGCGCGGGTAGCCCGAGCTCCTACAATGAGCAGTTCTTC.

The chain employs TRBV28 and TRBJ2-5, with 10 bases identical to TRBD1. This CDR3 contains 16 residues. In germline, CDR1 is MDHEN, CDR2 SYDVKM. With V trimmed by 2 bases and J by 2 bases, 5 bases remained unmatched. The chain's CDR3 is CASSLPGQGIQETQYF. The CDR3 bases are TGTGCCAGCAGTTTACCGGGACAGGGGATTCAAGAGACCCAGTACTTC.